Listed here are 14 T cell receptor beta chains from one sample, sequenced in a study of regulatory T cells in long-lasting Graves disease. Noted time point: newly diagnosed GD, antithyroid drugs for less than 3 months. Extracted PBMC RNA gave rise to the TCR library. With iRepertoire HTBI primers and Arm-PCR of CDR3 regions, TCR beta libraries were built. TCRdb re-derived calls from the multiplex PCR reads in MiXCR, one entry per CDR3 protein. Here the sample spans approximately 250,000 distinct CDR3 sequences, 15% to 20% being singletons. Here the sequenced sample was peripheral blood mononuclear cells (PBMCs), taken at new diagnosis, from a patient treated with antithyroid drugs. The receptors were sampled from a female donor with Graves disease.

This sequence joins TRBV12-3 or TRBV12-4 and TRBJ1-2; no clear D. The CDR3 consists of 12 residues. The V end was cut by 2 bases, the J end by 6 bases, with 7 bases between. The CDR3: CASSLFGNGYTF. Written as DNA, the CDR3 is TGTGCCAGCAGTTTATTTGGTAATGGCTACACCTTC.

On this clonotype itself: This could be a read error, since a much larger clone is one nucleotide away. In DNA form, the CDR3 reads TGTGCCAGCAGAGTGACAGGGGTCTACGAGCAGTACTTC. Translating it yields CASRVTGVYEQYF. The chain links TRBV6-1 to TRBJ2-7; 8 positions match TRBD1. CDR1 is MNHNS, CDR2 SASEGT, per germline. J lost 3 bases, V lost 6 bases, and 4 bases had no gene match. The CDR3 runs to 13 residues.

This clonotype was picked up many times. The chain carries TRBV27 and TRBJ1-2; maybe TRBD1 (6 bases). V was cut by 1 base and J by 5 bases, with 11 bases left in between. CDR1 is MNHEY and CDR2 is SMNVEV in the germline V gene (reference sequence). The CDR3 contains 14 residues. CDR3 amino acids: CASSLWGQTYGYTF. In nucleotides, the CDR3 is TGTGCCAGCAGTTTATGGGGACAAACTTATGGCTACACCTTC.

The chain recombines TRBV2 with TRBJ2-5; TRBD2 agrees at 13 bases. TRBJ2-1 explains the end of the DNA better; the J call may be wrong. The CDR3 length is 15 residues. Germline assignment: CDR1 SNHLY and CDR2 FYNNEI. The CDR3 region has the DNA TGTGCCAGCAGTGCGGGACTAGCGGGGTACAATGAGCAGTTCTTC. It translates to CASSAGLAGYNEQFF.

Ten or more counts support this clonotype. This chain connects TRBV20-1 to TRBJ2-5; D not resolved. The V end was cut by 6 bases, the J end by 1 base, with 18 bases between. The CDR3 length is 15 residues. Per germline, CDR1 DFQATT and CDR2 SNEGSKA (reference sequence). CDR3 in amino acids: CSADSLISPQETQYF. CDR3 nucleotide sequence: TGCAGTGCAGATTCTTTGATCTCACCCCAAGAGACCCAGTACTTC.

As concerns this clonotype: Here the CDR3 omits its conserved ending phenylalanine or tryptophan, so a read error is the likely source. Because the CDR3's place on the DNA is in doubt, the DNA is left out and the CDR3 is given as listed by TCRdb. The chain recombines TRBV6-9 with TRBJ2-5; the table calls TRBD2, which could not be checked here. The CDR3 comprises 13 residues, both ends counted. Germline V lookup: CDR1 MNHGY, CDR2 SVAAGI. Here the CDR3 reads CASSYSQTSGPAL.

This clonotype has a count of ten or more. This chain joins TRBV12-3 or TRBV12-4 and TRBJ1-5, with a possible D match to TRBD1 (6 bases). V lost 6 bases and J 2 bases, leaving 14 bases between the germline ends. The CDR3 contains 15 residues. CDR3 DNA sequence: TGTGCCAGCAGAAGGGACATTCTAGGCAATCAGCCCCAGCATTTT. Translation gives CASRRDILGNQPQHF.

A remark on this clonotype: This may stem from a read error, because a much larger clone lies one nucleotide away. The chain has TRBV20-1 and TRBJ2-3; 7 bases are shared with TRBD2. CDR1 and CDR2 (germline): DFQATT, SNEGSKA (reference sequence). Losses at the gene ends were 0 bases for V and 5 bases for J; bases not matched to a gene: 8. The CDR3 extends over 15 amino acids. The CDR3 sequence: CSARDQGGGLDTQYF. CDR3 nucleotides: TGCAGTGCTAGAGATCAGGGCGGGGGATTAGATACGCAGTATTTT.

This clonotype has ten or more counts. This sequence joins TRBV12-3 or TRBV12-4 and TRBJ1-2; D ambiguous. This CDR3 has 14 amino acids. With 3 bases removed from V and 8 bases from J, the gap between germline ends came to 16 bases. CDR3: CASSFEGPLSGYTF. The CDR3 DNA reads TGTGCCAGCAGTTTCGAGGGTCCTTTATCGGGCTACACCTTC.

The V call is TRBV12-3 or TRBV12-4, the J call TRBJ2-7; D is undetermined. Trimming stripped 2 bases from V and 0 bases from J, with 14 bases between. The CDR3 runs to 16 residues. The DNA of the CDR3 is TGTGCCAGCAGTTTATCTCCAAGCAGCCTCTCCTACGAGCAGTACTTC. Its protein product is CASSLSPSSLSYEQYF.

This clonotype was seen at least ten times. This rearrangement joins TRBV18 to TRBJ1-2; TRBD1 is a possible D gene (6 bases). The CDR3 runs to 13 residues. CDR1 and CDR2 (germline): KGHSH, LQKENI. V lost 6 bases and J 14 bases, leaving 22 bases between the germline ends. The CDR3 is CASSHRDTLKLTF. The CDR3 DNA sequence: TGTGCCAGCTCCCACCGGGACACTCTTAAGTTGACCTTC.

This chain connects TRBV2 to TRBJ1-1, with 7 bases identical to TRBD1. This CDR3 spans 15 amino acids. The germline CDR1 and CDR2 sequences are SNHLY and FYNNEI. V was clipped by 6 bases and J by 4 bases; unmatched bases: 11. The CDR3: CASRIEGAGGTEAFF. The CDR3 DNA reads TGTGCCAGCAGGATAGAGGGGGCCGGAGGCACTGAAGCTTTCTTT. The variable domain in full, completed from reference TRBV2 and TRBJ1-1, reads EPEVTQTPSHQVTQMGQEVILRCVPISNHLYFYWYRQILGQKVEFLVSFYNNEISEKSEIFDDQFSVERPDGSNFTLKIRSTKLEDSAMYFCASRIEGAGGTEAFFGQGTRLTVV.

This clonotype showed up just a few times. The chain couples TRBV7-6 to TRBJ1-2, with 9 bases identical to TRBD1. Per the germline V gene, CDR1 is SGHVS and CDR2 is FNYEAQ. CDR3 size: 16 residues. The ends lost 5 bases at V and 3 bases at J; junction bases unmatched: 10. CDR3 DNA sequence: TGTGCCAGCAGCGCAGGGACAGGGTCATTAGACTATGGCTACACCTTC. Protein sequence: CASSAGTGSLDYGYTF. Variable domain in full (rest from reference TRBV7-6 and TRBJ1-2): GAGVSQSPRYKVTKRGQDVALRCDPISGHVSLYWYRQALGQGPEFLTYFNYEAQQDKSGLPNDRFSAERPEGSISTLTIQRTEQRDSAMYRCASSAGTGSLDYGYTFGSGTRLTVV.

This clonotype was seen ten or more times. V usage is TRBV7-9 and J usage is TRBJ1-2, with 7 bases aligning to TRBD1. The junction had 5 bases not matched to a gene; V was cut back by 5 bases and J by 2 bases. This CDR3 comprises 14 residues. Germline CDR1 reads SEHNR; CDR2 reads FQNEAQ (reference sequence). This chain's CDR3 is CASSVQGGNYGYTF. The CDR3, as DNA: TGTGCCAGCAGCGTTCAGGGGGGGAACTATGGCTACACCTTC.